Reported below is one T cell receptor (beta chain). Its antigen is currently unknown. Its ends do not fully match the called genes, so a read error is possible. These data originate in a study of tumor and adjacent non-tumor tissue in lung cancer. Study as a whole: Patients comprised about a dozen adenocarcinoma, a couple of squamous cell carcinoma and 1 small cell lung cancer.

TCRbeta libraries were built with three rounds of nested PCR, modified from ARM-PCR. TCRdb reprocessed the multiplex PCR reads with MiXCR, giving one entry per CDR3 protein. Of 65,000 to 70,000 distinct CDR3 sequences in the sample, around 60% were seen once. This CDR3 has 13 amino acids. Germline values: CDR1 SGHNT, CDR2 YENEEA. Study conclusions and caveats: Tumor tissue had significantly higher TCR diversity than normal lung. Top 100 clones took a larger repertoire share in normal lung. Shorter survival was associated with higher TCR diversity in tumors.

This sample's RNA came from whole unsorted tissue. This receptor was taken from a man aged 45-60 years with non-small cell lung cancer. Sequences were obtained from lung tumor tissue. The chain couples TRBV11-3 to TRBJ2-1; tentatively, D is TRBD2 (6 bases). The CDR3 nucleotides are TGTGCCAGTAGCTTAGGAGGCGGGAATGAGAAGTTCTTC. It is translated as CASSLGGGNEKFF.